This T cell receptor beta chain was found in a study of shared clonotypes between healthy human individuals. As for the study in general: Researchers assigned three CD4 naive, three CD4 memory, two CD8 naive and one CD8 memory plate to each donor. Study-wide results and limits: Generation probabilities were higher for clonotypes shared across all four sorted-subset donors than for unshared ones.

Libraries were prepared by immunoSEQ multiplex PCR; TCRdb keeps only in-frame clonotypes and omits some of them. Of some 1 million clones listed, approximately 72% were seen once; the top ten hold 1.4%. Germline V gene lookup returns CDR1 SGHTA and CDR2 FQGTGA. This CDR3 comprises 13 residues. The junction had 6 bases not matched to a gene; V was cut back by 2 bases and J by 10 bases. This clone has a handful of counts. Its antigen is currently unknown. Sequenced material: memory CD4+ T cells sorted from blood. Described subset: CD45RA-negative fraction. The sequence was obtained from a man younger than 35 in good health. The chain carries TRBV7-3 and TRBJ1-2; 8 bases are a match to TRBD1. DNA for the CDR3: TGTGCCAGCAGCTTATCAGGGGGCGGCCCCTACACCTTC. This sequence encodes CASSLSGGGPYTF.